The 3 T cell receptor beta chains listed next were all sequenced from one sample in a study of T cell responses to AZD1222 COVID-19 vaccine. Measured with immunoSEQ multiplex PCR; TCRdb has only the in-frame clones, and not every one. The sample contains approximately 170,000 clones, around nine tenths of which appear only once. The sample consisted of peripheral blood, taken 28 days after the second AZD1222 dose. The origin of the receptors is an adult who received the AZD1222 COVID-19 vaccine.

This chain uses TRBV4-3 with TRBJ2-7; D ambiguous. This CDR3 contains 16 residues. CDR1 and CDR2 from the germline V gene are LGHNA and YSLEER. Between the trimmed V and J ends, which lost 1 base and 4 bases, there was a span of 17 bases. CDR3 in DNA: TGCGCCAGCAGCCAAGGATACGCAACAGCTTCGTACGAGCAGTACTTC. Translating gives CASSQGYATASYEQYF.

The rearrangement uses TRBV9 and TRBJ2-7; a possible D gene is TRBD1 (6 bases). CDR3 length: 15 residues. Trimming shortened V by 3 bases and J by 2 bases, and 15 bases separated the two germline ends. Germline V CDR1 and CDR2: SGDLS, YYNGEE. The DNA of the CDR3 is TGTGCCAGCAGCGCTTCCCGGGACATCGCCTACGAGCAGTACTTC. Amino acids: CASSASRDIAYEQYF. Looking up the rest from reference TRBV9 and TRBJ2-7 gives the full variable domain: DSGVTQTPKHLITATGQRVTLRCSPRSGDLSVYWYQQSLDQGLQFLIQYYNGEERAKGNILERFSAQQFPDLHSELNLSSLELGDSALYFCASSASRDIAYEQYFGPGTRLTVT.

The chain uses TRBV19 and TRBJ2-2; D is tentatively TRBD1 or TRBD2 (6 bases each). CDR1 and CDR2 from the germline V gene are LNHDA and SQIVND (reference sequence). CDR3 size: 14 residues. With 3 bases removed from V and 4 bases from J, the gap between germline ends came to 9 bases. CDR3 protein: CASSIGGGTGELFF. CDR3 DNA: TGTGCCAGTAGTATCGGGGGCGGCACCGGGGAGCTGTTTTTT. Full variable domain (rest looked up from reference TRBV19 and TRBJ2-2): DGGITQSPKYLFRKEGQNVTLSCEQNLNHDAMYWYRQDPGQGLRLIYYSQIVNDFQKGDIAEGYSVSREKKESFPLTVTSAQKNPTAFYLCASSIGGGTGELFFGEGSRLTVL.